This T cell receptor (beta chain) originates from a study of CD8+CD57+ T cells in acquired aplastic anemia. The use of genomic DNA as template underpinned the TCR beta VDJ and CDR3 profiling. In TCRdb, the reads were re-called with MiXCR into one record per CDR3 protein. The table lists about 420,000 distinct CDR3 sequences, roughly 68% of them singletons. This clonotype was observed many times. The CDR3 length is 17 residues. The germline V gene encodes CDR1 LGHNA and CDR2 YSLEER. The V end was cut by 0 bases, the J end by 5 bases, with 19 bases between. The sequencing sample was made of sorted CD4+, CD8+, or CD8+CD57+ T cells (not recorded which) from PBMCs. The receptor comes from a human donor in good health, serving as a control. J is TRBJ1-2 and V is TRBV4-3; no clear D gene. CDR3 amino acids: CASSQDPTDSRAYGYTF. The CDR3 coding sequence is TGCGCCAGCAGCCAAGATCCAACAGATTCGCGAGCTTATGGCTACACCTTC.